The clone carrying this T cell receptor beta chain was seen at least ten times. No antigen is known for it. The data belong to a study of T-cell reconstitution after alpha-beta-depleted transplantation in children. Library preparation (for TCRbeta) was performed with unique molecular identifiers. MiXCR, run by TCRdb on the PCR reads, gives a single entry per CDR3 protein. The sample has approximately 45,000 distinct CDR3 sequences; approximately 52% are singletons. Study-level points and caveats: One year after transplant, T-cell counts and diversity came mostly from newly produced T cells. TCRbeta diversity was high at day 60 in some patients (a result of surviving recipient T cells and thymic progenitors). Several hundred graft clones that had expanded were reportedly the source of alpha-beta T cells about two months after transplant.

The CDR3 has 13 residues. Germline V lookup: CDR1 SGHRS, CDR2 YFSETQ. Trimming shortened V by 6 bases and J by 8 bases, and 15 bases separated the two germline ends. The sample was peripheral blood, taken before TCRalphabeta/CD19-depleted stem cell transplant. V is TRBV5-1 and J is TRBJ2-1, with a weak D call TRBD2 (6 bases). This receptor was obtained from a boy younger than two with SCID, due to receive a stem cell transplant. The DNA of the CDR3 is TGCGCCAGCACCCTCCCCTCTAGCGATGAGCAGTTCTTC. This encodes CASTLPSSDEQFF.